This T cell receptor beta chain is drawn from a study of blood T cell repertoires in COVID-19. Overall study: Some COVID-19 samples were acute and others convalescent; all came from the United States, Italy and Spain. PBMCs, B-cell-depleted T cells, or T cells provided the cDNA or gDNA that made up the material.

Original processing methods: Quantification of nucleated cells was approximated via reference gene primer amplification. Using immunoSEQ multiplex PCR, the repertoire was profiled, and TCRdb retains in-frame clones only, with some absent. For V, J and clone size, that table is used; D and trimming come from the DNA. Of 100,000 to 150,000 clones detected, 70% to 90% appear once; the ten largest clones hold 3.5% to 4%. This clone was counted a few times. The ends lost 5 bases at V and 7 bases at J; junction bases unmatched: 6. From germline, CDR1 is SGHTA and CDR2 FQGTGA. CDR3 size: 13 residues. The rearrangement links TRBV7-3 to TRBJ2-7, with 9 positions matching TRBD1. The sequence was collected from a woman aged 45-65 years with acute or convalescent COVID-19. Material for sequencing was peripheral blood. The CDR3 is CASSGDRAGEQYF. DNA for the CDR3: TGTGCCAGCAGCGGGGACAGGGCGGGAGAGCAGTACTTC.